These 17 T cell receptor beta chains originate from one sample sequenced in a study of post-analysis software for immune sequencing data. Findings and limits, study-wide: The five TRBV segments detected at higher frequency in patients than in controls included TRBV5-6, TRBV5-1 and TRBV20-1.

Their recognized antigens are unknown. Incorporated into the TCR beta cDNA libraries were unique molecular identifiers, which served to reduce PCR and sequencing biases. TCRdb itself ran the PCR reads through MiXCR, one entry per CDR3 protein. The sample contains some 800,000 distinct CDR3 sequences, under 60% of which appear only once. The sequenced sample consisted of blood. The receptors shown here come from a girl between 5 and 17 years old with multiple sclerosis.

This clonotype was counted only a few times. The CDR3 coding sequence is TGTGCCAGCAGTCCTAGCGGGAGTGGCAATGAGCAGTTCTTC. Protein: CASSPSGSGNEQFF. The genes are TRBV28 and TRBJ2-1, with TRBD2 matching 10 bases. V was clipped by 5 bases and J by 6 bases; unmatched bases: 4. Germline CDR1 is MDHEN and CDR2 is SYDVKM. There are 14 residues in the CDR3. The whole variable domain, filled in from reference TRBV28 and TRBJ2-1, reads DVKVTQSSRYLVKRTGEKVFLECVQDMDHENMFWYRQDPGLGLRLIYFSYDVKMKEKGDIPEGYSVSREKKERFSLILESASTNQTSMYLCASSPSGSGNEQFFGPGTRLTVL.

Here the CDR3 DNA reads TGTGCCAGCAGTCCTCAAGGAACTGGAAACACCATATATTTT. As protein: CASSPQGTGNTIYF. The rearrangement uses TRBV6-1 and TRBJ1-3; D is undetermined. The CDR3 totals 14 residues. V lost 5 bases to trimming and J lost 2 bases, with 10 bases between them. The V gene's germline CDR1 is MNHNS and CDR2 SASEGT.

There are a few counts of this clonotype. The DNA for the CDR3 is TGTGCCAGCAGCCTCCGGACTAGCGGGAGAGCCACAGATACGCAGTATTTT. Its protein product is CASSLRTSGRATDTQYF. V and J are TRBV7-2 and TRBJ2-3; TRBD2 matches at 13 bases. V shed 5 bases and J 2 bases; nucleotides not matched to a gene: 7. The CDR3 consists of 17 residues. Per the germline V gene, CDR1 is SGHTA and CDR2 is FQGNSA.

This chain uses TRBV5-5 with TRBJ1-2; no firm D call. Trimming shortened V by 0 bases and J by 4 bases, and 13 bases separated the two germline ends. The CDR3 is 15 residues long. CDR1 is SGHKS, CDR2 YYEKEE, per germline (reference sequence). Written as DNA, the CDR3 is TGTGCCAGCAGCTTGGCCCCCGATCAGACCTATGGCTACACCTTC. Its translation is CASSLAPDQTYGYTF.

This chain connects TRBV12-3 or TRBV12-4 to TRBJ2-1; TRBD2 might be the D (5 bases). The V end was cut by 5 bases, the J end by 8 bases, with 13 bases between. This CDR3 comprises 13 residues. The CDR3, as DNA: TGTGCCAGCAGTCAGGAGGTTGGGGATGAGCAGTTCTTC. Protein: CASSQEVGDEQFF.

V and J are TRBV29-1 and TRBJ2-1; D not certain. From germline, CDR1 is SQVTM and CDR2 ANQGSEA. This CDR3 is 13 amino acids long. Trimming took 5 bases from V and 2 from J, leaving 10 bases between them. The CDR3 DNA reads as TGCAGCGTTCCCCACCCCACCTACAATGAGCAGTTCTTC. It yields the protein CSVPHPTYNEQFF.

The genes are TRBV6-1 and TRBJ1-5; TRBD1 aligns across 8 bases. Trimming took 1 base from V and 6 from J; bases not matched to a gene: 2. Germline V gene lookup returns CDR1 MNHNS and CDR2 SASEGT. The CDR3 has 14 amino acids. The CDR3: CASSEVTGGQPQHF. For the CDR3, the DNA is TGTGCCAGCAGTGAAGTAACAGGGGGTCAGCCCCAGCATTTT.

In DNA, the CDR3 is TGTGCCAGCAGCTTTGGCAGCCTCTCTGGGGCCAACGTCCTGACTTTC. This sequence encodes CASSFGSLSGANVLTF. The chain recombines TRBV7-3 with TRBJ2-6; no definite D call. The ends were cut back, 3 bases at V and 0 bases at J, with 9 bases in the middle. The CDR3 runs 16 residues. Germline CDR1 SGHTA, CDR2 FQGTGA.

The V gene is TRBV19, the J gene TRBJ1-5; D is uncertain. The V gene lost 7 bases and the J gene lost 1 base, with 14 bases spanning the gap. From germline, CDR1 is LNHDA and CDR2 SQIVND (reference sequence). This CDR3 is built from 15 residues. This CDR3 reads CASNDVVGSNQPQHF. The CDR3 coding sequence is TGTGCCAGTAACGATGTGGTGGGAAGCAATCAGCCCCAGCATTTT.

This clonotype has a handful of counts. The chain employs TRBV29-1 and TRBJ2-1; 8 nucleotides agree with TRBD2. V lost 2 bases and J lost 2; bases outside the gene matches: 8. This CDR3 comprises 16 residues. Germline values: CDR1 SQVTM, CDR2 ANQGSEA. The DNA of the CDR3 is TGCAGCGTTGAACCCCCTGCACTAGCGGCCTACAATGAGCAGTTCTTC. Residues: CSVEPPALAAYNEQFF.

This clonotype was observed a few times. The rearrangement links TRBV5-6 to TRBJ2-5; 9 bases map to TRBD2. The germline CDR1 and CDR2 sequences are SGHDT and YYEEEE. The CDR3 is 17 amino acids. Unmatched junction bases numbered 9, after V lost 3 bases and J lost 0 bases. CDR3 in amino acids: CASSSGLASFYQETQYF. For the CDR3, the DNA is TGTGCCAGCAGCTCCGGACTAGCGAGCTTTTACCAAGAGACCCAGTACTTC.

This clonotype was counted a few times. This chain connects TRBV29-1 to TRBJ2-5, with 7 bases lining up with TRBD2. Losses at the gene ends were 6 bases for V and 5 bases for J; bases not matched to a gene: 9. Germline V gene lookup returns CDR1 SQVTM and CDR2 ANQGSEA. The CDR3 length is 13 residues. In DNA form, the CDR3 reads TGCAGCGTGGGGAGCGGGAACTGGGAGACCCAGTACTTC. As protein: CSVGSGNWETQYF.

The CDR3 loop is CATSPGWGYTF. CDR3 DNA: TGTGCCACCAGTCCCGGGTGGGGCTACACCTTC. The chain recombines TRBV24-1 with TRBJ1-2; D is uncertain. Germline-derived CDR1 and CDR2 are KGHDR and SFDVKD. V was pared by 6 bases and J by 8 bases, with 9 bases between. This CDR3 contains 11 residues.

The rearrangement joins TRBV29-1 to TRBJ2-1, with D possibly being TRBD2 (6 bases). Trimming cost V 7 bases and J 13 bases, with 17 bases left between them. The V gene's germline CDR1 is SQVTM and CDR2 ANQGSEA. CDR3 length: 11 amino acids. The CDR3 DNA reads as TGCAGCGCCGACTCGGGGGAGACCCAGTTCTTC. Its translation is CSADSGETQFF.

The CDR3 region is CASSGTSGRALYEQYF. Written as DNA, the CDR3 is TGTGCCAGCAGTGGGACTAGCGGGAGGGCCTTATACGAGCAGTACTTC. This chain joins TRBV12-3 or TRBV12-4 and TRBJ2-7; 16 bases fit TRBD2. The CDR3 loop spans 16 amino acids. With 5 bases clipped from V and 4 bases from J, the junction kept 5 bases outside the gene matches.

This sequence joins TRBV27 and TRBJ2-5; 10 positions match TRBD2. Germline CDR1 is MNHEY and CDR2 is SMNVEV (reference sequence). CDR3 length: 16 residues. With V trimmed by 0 bases and J by 11 bases, 12 bases remained unmatched. The CDR3 sequence is CASSLSPASGRGEQYF. The DNA for the CDR3 is TGTGCCAGCAGTTTATCCCCGGCTAGCGGGAGAGGGGAGCAGTACTTC.

This clonotype appeared a few times. The chain joins TRBV29-1 to TRBJ2-1; possible D gene TRBD2, 6 bases. CDR3 length: 15 residues. CDR1 and CDR2 (germline): SQVTM, ANQGSEA. Trimming cost V 3 bases and J 4 bases, with 16 bases left between them. The CDR3 protein is CSVDLASENYNEQFF. The CDR3 DNA sequence: TGCAGCGTTGATCTAGCTAGCGAGAATTACAATGAGCAGTTCTTC.